Listed below are T cell receptor beta chains from one sample, sequenced in a study of T cells after yellow fever vaccination. TCRdb passed the 5' RACE reads through MiXCR, listing each CDR3 protein once. The table lists about 630,000 distinct CDR3 sequences, around 12% of them singletons. The sample was PBMCs, taken on the day of the yellow fever booster vaccination. The receptors come from a man aged 30-40 years who received the YFV17D yellow fever vaccine. The CDR3 runs from the conserved cysteine through the conserved F or W. The order of the fields is clone size, V gene, D gene, J gene, CDR3 protein, CDR3 DNA. The D gene is left open where the match is weak. Not all rows give a size; the values are once, few, many and, for expanded clones, a class.

>few|TRBV7-9|.|TRBJ2-5
CASSTNGYQETQYF
TGTGCCAGCAGCACGAACGGGTACCAAGAGACCCAGTACTTC
>.|TRBV18|.|TRBJ2-1
CASSRGPDVSYNEQFF
TGTGCCAGCTCACGAGGGCCCGATGTGTCCTACAATGAGCAGTTCTTC
>few|TRBV6-5|TRBD2|TRBJ2-1
CASSWEILAGEFYNEQFF
TGTGCCAGCAGTTGGGAGATTTTAGCGGGAGAGTTCTACAATGAGCAGTTCTTC
>.|TRBV5-1|TRBD2|TRBJ2-2
CASSMTSGSGTGELFF
TGCGCCAGCAGCATGACTAGCGGGAGCGGCACCGGGGAGCTGTTTTTT
>few|TRBV7-9|TRBD2|TRBJ2-2
CASSFRLAGEIGELFF
TGTGCCAGCAGCTTCAGACTAGCGGGGGAGATCGGGGAGCTGTTTTTT
>.|TRBV6-2/TRBV6-3|TRBD2|TRBJ2-1
CASSKSGLINEQFF
TGTGCCAGCAGTAAGTCGGGACTAATCAATGAGCAGTTCTTC
>.|TRBV12-3/TRBV12-4|.|TRBJ2-3
CASNQRSTDTQYF
TGTGCCAGCAATCAGCGAAGCACAGATACGCAGTATTTT
>few|TRBV15|.|TRBJ2-3
CATISGGKSTDTQYF
TGTGCCACCATATCAGGCGGGAAGTCCACAGATACGCAGTATTTT
>.|TRBV20-1|TRBD1|TRBJ2-7
CCAHTQGQGEHYEQYF
TGCTGTGCCCACACCCAGGGACAGGGAGAACACTACGAGCAGTACTTC
>.|TRBV6-1|TRBD2|TRBJ2-1
CATGLAGAMNEQFF
TGTGCCACAGGACTAGCGGGAGCGATGAATGAGCAGTTCTTC
>.|TRBV6-5|.|TRBJ1-2
CAAGRYGYTF
TGTGCGGCAGGACGGTATGGCTACACCTTC
>few|TRBV27|.|TRBJ2-5
CASSYVGAETQYF
TGTGCCAGCAGTTACGTCGGGGCGGAGACCCAGTACTTC
>.|TRBV28|.|TRBJ1-1
CASSLEPTTEAFF
TGTGCCAGCAGTTTAGAGCCGACCACTGAAGCTTTCTTT
>.|TRBV20-1|.|TRBJ2-5
CSARQLGFGNQETQYF
TGCAGTGCTAGACAACTAGGATTTGGGAACCAAGAGACCCAGTACTTC
>.|TRBV3-1|TRBD2|TRBJ2-1
CASSQSLSLADNEQFF
TGTGCCAGCAGCCAATCGCTTTCTCTAGCGGACAATGAGCAGTTCTTC
>.|TRBV21-1|.|TRBJ2-4
CASSKRGRLIAKNIQYF
TGTGCCAGCAGCAAAAGGGGCAGACTTATAGCCAAAAACATTCAGTACTTC
>.|TRBV20-1|TRBD2|TRBJ2-5
CSAPSGSRETQYF
TGCAGTGCTCCTAGCGGGAGTAGAGAGACCCAGTACTTC
>few|TRBV11-2|TRBD2|TRBJ2-7
CASSLGLAASYEQYF
TGTGCCAGCAGCTTAGGACTAGCGGCTTCCTACGAGCAGTACTTC
>.|TRBV7-2|.|TRBJ1-5
CASSLGWDNNQPQHF
TGTGCCAGCAGCTTAGGTTGGGACAACAATCAGCCCCAGCATTTT
>few|TRBV11-2|.|TRBJ2-5
CASSTHALAGGYQETQYF
TGTGCCAGCAGCACTCACGCCCTTGCGGGTGGGTACCAAGAGACCCAGTACTTC
>many|TRBV10-3|.|TRBJ2-7
CAISTLFEQYF
TGTGCCATCTCTACCCTTTTCGAGCAGTACTTC
>few|TRBV4-3|TRBD2|TRBJ2-1
CASSQAGGLAPNEQFF
TGCGCCAGCAGCCAAGCAGGCGGACTAGCCCCAAATGAGCAGTTCTTC